This T cell receptor (beta chain) comes out of a study of T cell changes during pregnancy in multiple sclerosis. The V gene lost 5 bases and the J gene lost 1 base, with 11 bases spanning the gap. Germline V CDR1 and CDR2: SGHTA, FQGNSA. The CDR3 is made up of 14 amino acids. Some clones are missing from TCRdb's copy, which holds only in-frame ones; the method was immunoSEQ multiplex PCR. The data show 70,000 to 80,000 clones, with 90% to 95% seen just once and less than 0.65% held by the top ten. The V gene is TRBV7-2, the J gene TRBJ2-5; D is ambiguous. The sample consisted of peripheral blood, taken in the third trimester of pregnancy. The receptor was isolated from a female donor with multiple sclerosis, enrolled in a pregnancy study. CDR3 sequence (DNA): TGTGCCAGCAGCCCCTACGCCGCCCAAGAGACCCAGTACTTC. The encoded protein is CASSPYAAQETQYF.